This T cell receptor beta chain was found in a study of T cells after yellow fever vaccination. Study-wide background: SMART-Seq v4 Ultra Low Input handled preparation of low-cell-number fractions. Overall study findings and caveats: Most clones from primary vaccination resurfaced after the booster (approximately 95% CD4, less than 90% CD8). Clonotypes found in both CD4 and CD8 compartments made up a small share. Peaking faster, on day 5 versus 15, the secondary response was nonetheless weaker.

This clonotype was observed a handful of times. Its matching antigen is unknown. TCRdb reprocessed the 5' RACE reads with MiXCR, giving one entry per CDR3 protein. Of almost 600,000 distinct CDR3 sequences listed, approximately 13% are singletons. Germline CDR1 is SGHRS and CDR2 is YFSETQ. The CDR3 loop spans 16 amino acids. V lost 3 bases, J lost 6 bases, and 11 bases stayed unmatched. The sequencing here drew on PBMCs, taken on the day of the yellow fever booster vaccination. This sequence originates from a man younger than 45 who received the YFV17D yellow fever vaccine. The rearrangement joins TRBV5-1 to TRBJ2-2, with 7 bases that match TRBD2. The CDR3 region is CASSWTRGRIPGELFF. DNA for the CDR3: TGCGCCAGCAGCTGGACTCGCGGGAGAATACCCGGGGAGCTGTTTTTT.